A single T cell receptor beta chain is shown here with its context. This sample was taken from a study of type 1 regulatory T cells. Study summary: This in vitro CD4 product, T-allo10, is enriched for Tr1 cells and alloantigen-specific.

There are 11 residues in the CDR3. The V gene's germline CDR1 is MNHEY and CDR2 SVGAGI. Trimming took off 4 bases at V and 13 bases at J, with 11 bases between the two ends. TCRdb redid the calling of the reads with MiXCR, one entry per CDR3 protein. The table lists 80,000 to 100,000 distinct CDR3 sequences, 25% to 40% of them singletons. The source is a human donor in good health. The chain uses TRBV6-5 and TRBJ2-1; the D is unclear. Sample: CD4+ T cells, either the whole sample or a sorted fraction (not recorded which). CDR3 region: CASSFSDDQFF. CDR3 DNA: TGTGCCAGCAGTTTCTCTGACGACCAGTTCTTC.